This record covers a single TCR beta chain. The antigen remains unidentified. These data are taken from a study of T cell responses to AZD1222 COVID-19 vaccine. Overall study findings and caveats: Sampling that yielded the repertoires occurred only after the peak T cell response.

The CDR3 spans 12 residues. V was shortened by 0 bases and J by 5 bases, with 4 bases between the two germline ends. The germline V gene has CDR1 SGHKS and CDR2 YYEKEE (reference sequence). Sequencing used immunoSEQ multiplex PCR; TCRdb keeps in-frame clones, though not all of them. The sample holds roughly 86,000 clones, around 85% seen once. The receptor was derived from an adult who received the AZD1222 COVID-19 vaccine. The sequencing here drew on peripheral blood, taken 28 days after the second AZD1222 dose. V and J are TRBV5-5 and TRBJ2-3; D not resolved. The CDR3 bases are TGTGCCAGCAGCTTGGAAAGAGATACGCAGTATTTT. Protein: CASSLERDTQYF.